This TCR beta chain was found in a study of T cells after yellow fever vaccination (dated by TCRdb to between 2018 and 2021). For the study in its entirety: The SMART-Seq v4 Ultra Low Input RNA kit was used to prepare libraries from fractions with low cell numbers. To follow T-cell clones before and after primary and booster YFV17D yellow fever vaccination, bulk TCR alpha and beta repertoires were sequenced over time. Two healthy male donors, one aged 18 to 30 and one aged 30 to 40 years, made up the cohort. Blood was drawn at multiple timepoints before and after primary and secondary immunization, with bulk PBMC replicates and cell subsets isolated. Study-wide findings and limitations: Computational filtering was required because FACS-sorted repertoires could contain abundant contaminating clonotypes from the bulk population. The study included only a couple of donors, which limits how far the findings can be generalized. Most clones expanded after primary vaccination (around 96% of CD4 and roughly 90% of CD8) were re-detected after the booster, suggesting that broad memory maintenance occurred. The secondary T-cell response was weaker than the primary response but faster, peaking on day 5 instead of day 15. A small fraction of clonotypes appeared in both the CD4 and CD8 compartments, likely as a result of convergent recombination.

Synthesis of TCR cDNA relied on 5'RACE template switching, a step that introduced a universal primer site along with unique molecular identifiers. cDNA synthesis was primed from both the TCR alpha and TCR beta constant segments. Library amplification used two PCR steps, and the second PCR step added sample barcodes and sequencing adapters. Sequencing of libraries was done on Illumina HiSeq 2500 (2x100 bp) or NovaSeq (2x150 bp). In the original analysis: MIGEC was used to demultiplex reads and collapse the reads into UMI consensus sequences, and MiXCR was used for V(D)J alignment. Using edgeR on replicate PBMC samples, clonotypes were called vaccine-responding if FDR was below 0.01 and the log2 fold change was above 5 up to day 15. Each bulk clonotype was labeled CD4 or CD8 based on which sequenced repertoire, CD4 or CD8, contained the clonotype at higher abundance. Starting from the raw public reads, TCRdb applied fastp trimming at Q25, assembled clones with MiXCR and retained in-frame beta chains. Each entry is one CDR3 protein sequence, shown with its most common DNA and genes. TCRdb's processing, not the study's, gives the V and J calls here. This sample comprises around 340,000 distinct CDR3 sequences, 8.7% of them detected only once. More than 15% of the sample is taken by the ten largest.

The sample's treatment or condition label is to be understood as: live attenuated yellow fever vaccine strain. At every blood-draw timepoint, two biological replicates of bulk PBMCs were collected. PBMCs were isolated from peripheral blood using a standard Ficoll-Paque protocol. TriZol was used to extract RNA from bulk PBMCs, from CD4 and CD8 fractions, and from dextramer-positive and dextramer-negative fractions. This clonotype is judged large (0.1 to 1%). Which antigen it targets is not known. No clone much larger than this one lies a single base away; base qualities are absent. For this chain, trimming is 4 bases at the V end and 4 bases at the J end, and the number of junction bases without a gene match is 3. The CDR3 starts with the cysteine, ends with the phenylalanine, and has 13 residues. Kept here is only the CDR3 DNA, which spans 39 bases and is read in frame from base 1. Based on the germline V gene, the CDR1 and CDR2 sequences are SGHTA and FQGNSA.

The source of this sequence is a man aged 18 to 30 who received the YFV17D yellow fever vaccine. Sequencing used PBMCs, obtained on the day of the first yellow fever vaccination. The rearranged segments are TRBV7-2 and TRBJ1-1; 7 middle bases align to TRBD1. The nucleotide sequence is given as TGTGCCAGCAGCTACCGACAGGGCACTGAAGCTTTCTTT. This gives the protein CASSYRQGTEAFF.